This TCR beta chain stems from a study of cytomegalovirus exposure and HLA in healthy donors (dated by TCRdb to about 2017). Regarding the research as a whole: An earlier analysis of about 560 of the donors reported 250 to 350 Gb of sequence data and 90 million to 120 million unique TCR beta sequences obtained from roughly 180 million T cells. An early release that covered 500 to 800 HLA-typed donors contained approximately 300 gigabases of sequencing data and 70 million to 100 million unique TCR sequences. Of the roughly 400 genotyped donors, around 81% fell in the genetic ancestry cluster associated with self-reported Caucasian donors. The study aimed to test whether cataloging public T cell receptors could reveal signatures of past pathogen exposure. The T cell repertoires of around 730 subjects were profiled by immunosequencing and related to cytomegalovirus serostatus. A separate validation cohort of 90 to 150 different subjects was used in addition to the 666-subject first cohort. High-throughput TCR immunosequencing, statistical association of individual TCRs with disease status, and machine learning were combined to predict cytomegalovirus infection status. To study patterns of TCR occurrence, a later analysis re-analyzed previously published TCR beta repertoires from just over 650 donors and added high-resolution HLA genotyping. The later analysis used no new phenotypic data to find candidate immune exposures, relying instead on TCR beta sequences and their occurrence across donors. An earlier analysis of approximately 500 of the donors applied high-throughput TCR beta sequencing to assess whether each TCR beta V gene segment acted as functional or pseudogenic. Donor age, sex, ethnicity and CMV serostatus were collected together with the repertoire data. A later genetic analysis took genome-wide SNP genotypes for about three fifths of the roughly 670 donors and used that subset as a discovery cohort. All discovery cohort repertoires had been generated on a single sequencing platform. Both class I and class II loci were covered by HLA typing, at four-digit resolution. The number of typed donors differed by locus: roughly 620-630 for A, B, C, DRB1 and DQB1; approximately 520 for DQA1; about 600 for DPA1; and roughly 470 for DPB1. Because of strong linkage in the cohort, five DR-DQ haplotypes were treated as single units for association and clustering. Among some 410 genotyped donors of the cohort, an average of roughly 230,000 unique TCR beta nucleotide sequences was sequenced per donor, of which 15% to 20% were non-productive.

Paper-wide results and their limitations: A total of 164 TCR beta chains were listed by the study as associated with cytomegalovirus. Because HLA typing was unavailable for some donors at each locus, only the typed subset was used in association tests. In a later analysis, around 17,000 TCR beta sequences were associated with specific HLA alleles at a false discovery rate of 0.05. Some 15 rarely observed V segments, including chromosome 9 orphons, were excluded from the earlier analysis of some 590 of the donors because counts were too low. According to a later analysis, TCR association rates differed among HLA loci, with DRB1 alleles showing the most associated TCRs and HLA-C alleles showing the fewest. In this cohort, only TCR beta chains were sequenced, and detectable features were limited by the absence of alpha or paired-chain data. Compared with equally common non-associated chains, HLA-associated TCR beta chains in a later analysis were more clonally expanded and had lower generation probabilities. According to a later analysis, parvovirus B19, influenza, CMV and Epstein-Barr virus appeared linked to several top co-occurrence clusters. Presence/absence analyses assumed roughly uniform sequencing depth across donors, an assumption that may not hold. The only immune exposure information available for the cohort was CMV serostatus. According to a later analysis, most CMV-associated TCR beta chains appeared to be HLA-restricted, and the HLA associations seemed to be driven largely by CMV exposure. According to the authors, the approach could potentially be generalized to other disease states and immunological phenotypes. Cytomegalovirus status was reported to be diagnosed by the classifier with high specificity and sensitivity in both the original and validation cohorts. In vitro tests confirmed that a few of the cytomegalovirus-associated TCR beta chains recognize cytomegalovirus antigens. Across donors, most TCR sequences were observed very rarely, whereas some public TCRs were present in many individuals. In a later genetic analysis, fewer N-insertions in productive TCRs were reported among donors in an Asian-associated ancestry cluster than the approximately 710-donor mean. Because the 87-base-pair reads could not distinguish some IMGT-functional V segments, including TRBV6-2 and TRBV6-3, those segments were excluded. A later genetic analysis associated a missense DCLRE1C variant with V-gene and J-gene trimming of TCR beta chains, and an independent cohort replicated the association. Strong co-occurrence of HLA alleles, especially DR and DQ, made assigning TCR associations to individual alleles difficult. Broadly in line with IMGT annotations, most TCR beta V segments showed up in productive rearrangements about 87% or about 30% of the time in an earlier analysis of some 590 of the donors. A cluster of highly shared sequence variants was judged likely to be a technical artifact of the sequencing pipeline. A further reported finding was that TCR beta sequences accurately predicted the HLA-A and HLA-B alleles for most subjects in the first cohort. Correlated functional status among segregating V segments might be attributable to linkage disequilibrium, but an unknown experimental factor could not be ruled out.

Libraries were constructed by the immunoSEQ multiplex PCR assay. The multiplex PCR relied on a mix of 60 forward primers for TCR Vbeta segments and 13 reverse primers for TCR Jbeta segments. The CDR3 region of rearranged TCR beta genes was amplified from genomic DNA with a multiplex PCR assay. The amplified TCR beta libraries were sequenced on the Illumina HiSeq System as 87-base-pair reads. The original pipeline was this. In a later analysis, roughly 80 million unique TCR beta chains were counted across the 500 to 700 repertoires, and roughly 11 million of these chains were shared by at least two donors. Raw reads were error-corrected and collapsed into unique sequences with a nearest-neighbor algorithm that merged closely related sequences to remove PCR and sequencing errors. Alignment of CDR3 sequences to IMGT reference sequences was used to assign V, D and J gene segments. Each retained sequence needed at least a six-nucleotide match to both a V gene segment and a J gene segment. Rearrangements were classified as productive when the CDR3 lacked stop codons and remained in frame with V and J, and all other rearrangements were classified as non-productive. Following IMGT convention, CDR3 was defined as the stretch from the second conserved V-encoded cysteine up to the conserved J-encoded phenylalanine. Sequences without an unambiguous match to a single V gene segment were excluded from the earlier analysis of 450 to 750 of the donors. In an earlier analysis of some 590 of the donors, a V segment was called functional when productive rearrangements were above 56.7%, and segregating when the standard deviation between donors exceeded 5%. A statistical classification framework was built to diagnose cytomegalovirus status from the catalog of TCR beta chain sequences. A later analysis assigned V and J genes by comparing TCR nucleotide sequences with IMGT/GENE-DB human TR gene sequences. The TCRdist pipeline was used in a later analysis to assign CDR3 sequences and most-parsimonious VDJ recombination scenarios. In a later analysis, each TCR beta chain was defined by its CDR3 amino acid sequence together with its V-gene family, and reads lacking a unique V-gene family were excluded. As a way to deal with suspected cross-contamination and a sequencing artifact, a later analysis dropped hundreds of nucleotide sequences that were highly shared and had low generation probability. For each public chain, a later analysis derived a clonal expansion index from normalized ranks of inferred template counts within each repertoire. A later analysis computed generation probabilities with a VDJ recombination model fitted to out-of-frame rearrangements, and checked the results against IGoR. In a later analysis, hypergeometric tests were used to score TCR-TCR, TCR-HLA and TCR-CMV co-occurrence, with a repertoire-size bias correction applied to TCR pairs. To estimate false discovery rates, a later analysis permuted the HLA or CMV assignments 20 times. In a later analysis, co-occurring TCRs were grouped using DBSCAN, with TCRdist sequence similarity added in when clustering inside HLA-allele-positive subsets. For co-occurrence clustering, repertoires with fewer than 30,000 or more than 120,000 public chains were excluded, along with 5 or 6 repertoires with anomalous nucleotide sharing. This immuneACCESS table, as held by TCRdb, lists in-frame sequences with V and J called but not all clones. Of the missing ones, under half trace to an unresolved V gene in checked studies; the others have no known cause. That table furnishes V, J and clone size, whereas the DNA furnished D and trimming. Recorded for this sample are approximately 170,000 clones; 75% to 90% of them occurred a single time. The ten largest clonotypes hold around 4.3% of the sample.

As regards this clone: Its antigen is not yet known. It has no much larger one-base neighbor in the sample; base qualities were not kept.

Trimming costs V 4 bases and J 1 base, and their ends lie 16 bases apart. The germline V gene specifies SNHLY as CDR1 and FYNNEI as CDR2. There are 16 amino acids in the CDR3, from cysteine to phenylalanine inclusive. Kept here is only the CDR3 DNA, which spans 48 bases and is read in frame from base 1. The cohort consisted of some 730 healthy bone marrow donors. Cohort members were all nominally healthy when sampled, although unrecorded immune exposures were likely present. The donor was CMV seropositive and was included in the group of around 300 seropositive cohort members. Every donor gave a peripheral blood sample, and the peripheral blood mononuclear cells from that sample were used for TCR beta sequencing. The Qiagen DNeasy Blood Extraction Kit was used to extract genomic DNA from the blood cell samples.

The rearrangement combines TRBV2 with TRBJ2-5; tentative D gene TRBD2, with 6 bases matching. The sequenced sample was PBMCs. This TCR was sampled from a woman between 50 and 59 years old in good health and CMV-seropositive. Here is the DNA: TGTGCCAGCAGTGCCTTTTTAGGAGGGTCCCAAGAGACCCAGTACTTC. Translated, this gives CASSAFLGGSQETQYF.